These T cell receptor beta chains were read from a single sample in a study of metastatic and nonmetastatic thyroid tumors. Using MiXCR, TCRdb re-called clones from the PCR reads. The table has 30,000 to 40,000 clones, approximately 16% seen once. The sample was blood. The receptors stem from a male donor with papillary thyroid cancer or a benign thyroid nodule (not recorded which). Some clones in this sample may be carry-over from other donors' samples. Both conserved end residues are part of each CDR3. The D gene is left open where the match is weak. Rows may omit the clone size; those that give it use once, few, many or a size class.

V	D	size	J	DNA	CDR3
TRBV6-5	.	many	TRBJ1-1	TGTGCCAGCAGTTACTCGTCCGGGGGCACTGAAGCTTTCTTT	CASSYSSGGTEAFF
TRBV3-1	TRBD1	many	TRBJ2-7	TGTGCCAGCAGCCAACGGACAGGGTCGGATTCCCTATCTCCCTACGAGCAGTACTTC	CASSQRTGSDSLSPYEQYF
TRBV9	.	many	TRBJ1-3	TGTGCCAGCAGCGTAGAGGATGGAAACACCATATATTTT	CASSVEDGNTIYF
TRBV20-1	.	many	TRBJ2-3	TGCAGTGCTCCACAATTACCCGGGTCAGATACGCAGTATTTT	CSAPQLPGSDTQYF
TRBV7-9	.	few	TRBJ2-1	TGTGCCAGCAGCGACAGATACAATGAGCAGTTCTTC	CASSDRYNEQFF
TRBV20-1	TRBD2	many	TRBJ2-1	TGCAGTGCTCGGGGACTAGCGGGAGTCAACGAGCAGTTCTTC	CSARGLAGVNEQFF
TRBV5-4	.	many	TRBJ2-4	TGTGCCAGCAGCCTCTGGTCTGGGGCCAAAAACATTCAGTACTTC	CASSLWSGAKNIQYF
TRBV20-1	.	.	TRBJ2-3	TGCAGTGCTGGATGGGTGGAGGGGGGGGATACGCAGTATTTT	CSAGWVEGGDTQYF
TRBV30	.	.	TRBJ2-6	TGTGCCGGGACACTTTATTCTGGGGCCAACGTCCTGACTTTC	CAGTLYSGANVLTF
TRBV11-2	.	many	TRBJ2-7	TGTGCCAGCAGCACCAGCTCCTACGAGCAGTACTTC	CASSTSSYEQYF
TRBV15	.	.	TRBJ2-3	TGTGCCACCAGCCACGCACTAGGCAGTACAGATACACAGTATTTT	CATSHALGSTDTQYF
TRBV30	.	.	TRBJ2-2	TGTGCCTGGAGTGTAGGGCTCCACAACGGGGAGCTGTTTTTT	CAWSVGLHNGELFF
TRBV5-1	.	many	TRBJ2-7	TGCGCCAGCAGCGAGGGGTACGAGCAGTACTTC	CASSEGYEQYF
TRBV7-8	TRBD2	many	TRBJ2-5	TGTGCCAGCAGCTTAGGTTCCCCTTCGGGGGGGCAAGAGACCCAGTACTTC	CASSLGSPSGGQETQYF
TRBV29-1	TRBD2	many	TRBJ2-5	TGCAGCGTTGAAACTAGCGGGGATCGGGTGGAGACCCAGTACTTC	CSVETSGDRVETQYF
TRBV13	TRBD1	many	TRBJ1-1	TGTGCCAGCAGCATAGGACAGGGGGGGGGGACTGAAGCTTTCTTT	CASSIGQGGGTEAFF
TRBV6-1	.	many	TRBJ2-5	TGTGCCAGCAGTGAGGGTGAGACCCAGTACTTC	CASSEGETQYF
TRBV30	TRBD2	many	TRBJ2-5	TGTGCCTGGAGCCCTAGCGGAACCCGGGTAGAGACCCAGTACTTC	CAWSPSGTRVETQYF
TRBV20-1	TRBD2	many	TRBJ2-1	TGCAGTGCTAGAGAGAGGCGGGAGGGTGTGAGTGAGCAGTTCTTC	CSARERREGVSEQFF
TRBV6-1	TRBD1	.	TRBJ1-2	TGTGCCATCATAGCCCCCCTGGGACAGGGGGTAGCTGGCTACACCTTC	CAIIAPLGQGVAGYTF
TRBV30	.	many	TRBJ2-1	TGTGCCTGGGGGTCCTCGGGAGATCTCCAGTTCTTC	CAWGSSGDLQFF
TRBV20-1	TRBD2	many	TRBJ2-5	TGCAGTGCAACGGAGACTAGCTCCTGGGGGACCCAGTACTTC	CSATETSSWGTQYF
TRBV28	.	many	TRBJ1-3	TGTGCCAGCAGCCCTAGCTCGAGCTCTGGAAACACCATATATTTT	CASSPSSSSGNTIYF
TRBV25-1	.	many	TRBJ2-3	TGTGCCAGCGCACCTCCTGGCAGGGTCACAGATACGCAGTATTTT	CASAPPGRVTDTQYF
TRBV19	.	many	TRBJ2-6	TGTGCCAGTACTACGGGGGTCCCCTCTGGGGCCAACGTCCTGACTTTC	CASTTGVPSGANVLTF
TRBV5-1	.	many	TRBJ2-1	TGCGCCAGCAGCTTGGCCTACACAGGGCTGCAGTTCTTC	CASSLAYTGLQFF
TRBV14	.	many	TRBJ1-6	TGTGCCAGCAGCCCTCAGTTCTACAAACCCCTCCACTTT	CASSPQFYKPLHF
TRBV28	.	many	TRBJ2-7	TGTGCCAGCAGTCCACTTGCGGACCTCTCCTACGAGCAGTACTTC	CASSPLADLSYEQYF
TRBV6-2/TRBV6-3	TRBD1	medium-sized	TRBJ1-2	TGTGCCAGCAGTTATAATCCGCAGGGGGCAGACTATGGCTACACCTTC	CASSYNPQGADYGYTF
TRBV15	.	many	TRBJ2-3	TGTGCCACCAGCAGAGATCTATTGGATACGCAGTATTTT	CATSRDLLDTQYF
TRBV12-3/TRBV12-4	TRBD1	many	TRBJ2-2	TGTGCCAGCAGGGGGAGACAGGGGGCCGGGGAGCTGTTTTTT	CASRGRQGAGELFF
TRBV11-2	.	many	TRBJ2-2	TGTGCCAGCAGCTTAAATTCGAACACCGGGGAGCTGTTTTTT	CASSLNSNTGELFF